The 28 T cell receptor beta chains presented below share a single source sample, sequenced in a study of T cell clonality in common variable immunodeficiency (dated by TCRdb to about 2015). The investigation overall reported the following: Fewer deletions and N-nucleotide insertions were reportedly observed in CVID TCRbeta sequences, and highly modified clones with 13 or more V deletions were reportedly absent from CVID TCRbeta sequences.

The method was the immunoSEQ multiplex PCR assay. What TCRdb holds here is the immuneACCESS table cut down to in-frame rearrangements. Part of the clones is not present; checked against another copy, under half of the missing clones reflect an unresolved V gene, and the others are unexplained. In this sample the table shows some 42,000 clones, and no singletons are among them. The leading ten clones occupy approximately 5.5% of the sample. No antigen is known for these receptors. Material for sequencing was peripheral blood mononuclear cells. All receptors come from a human donor with common variable immunodeficiency.

This clone came up many times. The CDR3 sequence: CASSASGQALSEQFF. The DNA read from the CDR3 is TGTGCCAGCAGCGCTTCGGGACAGGCCCTGTCTGAG. V gene TRBV9 combines with J gene TRBJ2-1, with 8 bases matching TRBD1. The read comes to an end 3 residues before the CDR3 does, leaving the germline J gene to fill in the end. V lost 3 bases to trimming and J lost 9 bases; unmatched junction nucleotides: 11. CDR1 is SGDLS and CDR2 is YYNGEE in the germline V gene. The CDR3 contains 15 residues.

This clone was found many times. Read data end 3 residues before the CDR3 end; the end is taken from the germline J gene. The J gene is TRBJ1-5, the V gene TRBV6-2 or TRBV6-3; the D is unclear. Per the germline V gene, CDR1 is MNHEY and CDR2 is SVGEGT. The V end lost 5 bases, the J end lost 0 bases, and 17 bases lay between the germline ends. The CDR3 is made up of 17 amino acids. The covered CDR3 bases are TGTGCCAGCAGTACGACAATCGCAGGAGTTAGCAATCAGCCC. It is translated as CASSTTIAGVSNQP. The complete CDR3 reads CASSTTIAGVSNQPQHF.

This clone showed up many times. The CDR3 goes on 3 residues after the read ends, and that part is filled in from the germline J gene. V gene TRBV14 combines with J gene TRBJ2-7; 10 bases align to TRBD1. The CDR3 contains 13 residues. The V gene's germline CDR1 is SGHDN and CDR2 FVKESK. V gave up 7 bases and J gave up 4 bases; unmatched junction bases: 4. The covered CDR3 bases are TGTGCCAGCAATAAGGGACAGGGGTACGAG. Amino acid sequence: CASNKGQGYE. The whole CDR3 protein reads CASNKGQGYEQYF.

Many counts were recorded for this clone. The read terminates 3 residues before the CDR3 end, so the remaining end is supplied by the germline J gene. V is TRBV18 and J is TRBJ1-5; D perhaps matches TRBD1 (6 bases). Germline V gene lookup returns CDR1 KGHSH and CDR2 LQKENI. The CDR3 consists of 13 residues. Trimming shortened V by 6 bases and J by 8 bases, and 14 bases separated the two germline ends. The covered CDR3 bases are TGTGCCAGCTCCCGCAACAGGGAGGAGCCC. It encodes CASSRNREEP. In full, the CDR3 reads CASSRNREEPQHF.

Note on this clone: The observed sequence ends 3 residues before the CDR3 terminus, with the missing tail filled in from the germline J gene. The gene calls are TRBV19 and TRBJ2-2; the match to TRBD2 covers 7 bases. The CDR3 contains 19 residues. Germline V gene lookup returns CDR1 LNHDA and CDR2 SQIVND (reference sequence). J gave up 3 bases and V 4 bases, and 17 bases lay outside the gene matches. The DNA read from the CDR3 is TGTGCCAGTAGTACTCCCTTCGGCGCGGGAGTAGCGGACACCGGGGAG. Residues: CASSTPFGAGVADTGE. The CDR3 as a whole reads CASSTPFGAGVADTGELFF.

On this clone itself: The missing CDR3 end, 3 residues past where the read stops, is filled in from the germline J gene. This sequence joins TRBV6-2 or TRBV6-3 and TRBJ2-7, with 9 bases aligning to TRBD1. Germline lookup yields CDR1 MNHEY and CDR2 SVGEGT. With 0 bases clipped from V and 3 bases from J, the junction kept 9 bases outside the gene matches. CDR3 length equals 17 residues. CDR3 DNA (partial): TGTGCCAGCAGTTACTCGTTAACGGGACAGGGAGTCTACGAG. It is translated as CASSYSLTGQGVYE. The entire CDR3 protein reads CASSYSLTGQGVYEQYF.

A remark on this clone: Its ends do not fully match the called genes, so a read error is possible. The observed sequence ends 3 residues before the CDR3 terminus, with the missing tail filled in from the germline J gene. The J gene is TRBJ1-2, the V gene TRBV7-9, with TRBD1 matching over 7 bases. The CDR3 has 12 residues. The V gene's germline CDR1 is SEHNR and CDR2 FQNEAQ (reference sequence). The part of the CDR3 DNA that was read is TGTTCCAGCAGCCTTACAGGGGACGGC. This codes for CSSSLTGDG. The whole CDR3 sequence reads CSSSLTGDGYTF. Supplemented by reference TRBV7-9 and TRBJ1-2, the full variable domain reads DTGVSQNPRHKITKRGQNVTFRCDPISEHNRLYWYRQTLGQGPEFLTYFQNEAQLEKSRLLSDRFSAERPKGSFSTLEIQRTEQGDSAMYLCSSSLTGDGYTFGSGTRLTVV.

This clone showed up many times. The read terminates 3 residues before the CDR3 end, so the remaining end is supplied by the germline J gene. V is TRBV6-2 or TRBV6-3 and J is TRBJ1-6; the match to TRBD1 covers 10 bases. Germline V CDR1 and CDR2: MNHEY, SVGEGT. This CDR3 has 14 residues. Unmatched junction bases numbered 6, after V lost 6 bases and J lost 10 bases. The CDR3 here is CASRPGQGISPLHF. Partial CDR3 DNA: TGTGCCAGCAGGCCGGGACAGGGGATATCACCC.

The sample holds many counts of this clone. The read finishes 3 residues shy of the CDR3 end, and the germline J gene is used to complete it. The rearrangement links TRBV6-2 or TRBV6-3 to TRBJ1-6; TRBD1 matches 8 bases. The ends lost 7 bases at V and 11 bases at J; junction bases unmatched: 10. Germline CDR1 is MNHEY and CDR2 is SVGEGT. The CDR3 consists of 14 residues. The chain's CDR3 is CASTVPGQVPPLHF. Incomplete CDR3 DNA: TGTGCCAGCACCGTCCCGGGACAGGTACCACCC.

At least ten counts were recorded for this clone. The DNA ends 3 residues before the CDR3 does, and the rest of the CDR3 is filled in from the germline J gene. The rearrangement links TRBV5-4 to TRBJ1-2; D is uncertain. The length of the CDR3 is 13 residues. V lost 4 bases and J lost 7, with 14 bases in between. CDR1 is SGHNT, CDR2 YYREEE, per germline (reference sequence). The DNA read from the CDR3 is TGTGCCAGCAGCCCTGGTGAGGGTGGTGGC. This gives the protein CASSPGEGGG. The whole CDR3 protein reads CASSPGEGGGYTF.

This clone was detected a few times. The CDR3 end falls 3 residues outside the read, so it is completed with the germline J gene. The V call is TRBV13, the J call TRBJ2-1, with 14 positions matching TRBD2. Germline CDR1 is PRHDT and CDR2 is FYEKMQ (reference sequence). Germline trimming cut 5 bases from V and 1 base from J; bases unmatched to any gene: 10. CDR3 length equals 19 residues. The sequenced part of the CDR3 DNA is TGTGCCAGCAGCCGAGCCGGGACTAGCGGGAGTCGGTCCTACAATGAG. This codes for CASSRAGTSGSRSYNE. The entire CDR3 reads CASSRAGTSGSRSYNEQFF.

As for this clone: The read falls 3 residues short of the CDR3 end, and the missing part is taken from the germline J gene. This chain uses TRBV7-2 with TRBJ1-1; D might be TRBD1 (5 bases). From germline, CDR1 is SGHTA and CDR2 FQGNSA. The CDR3 runs to 12 residues. Partial CDR3 DNA: TGTGCCAGCAGCTTCGTGCAGGGTGGA. Protein product: CASSFVQGG. In full, the CDR3 reads CASSFVQGGAFF.

This clone occurred many times. The missing CDR3 end, 3 residues past where the read stops, is filled in from the germline J gene. The gene calls are TRBV29-1 and TRBJ1-4; the D gene is possibly TRBD1 (5 bases). V was pared by 3 bases and J by 7 bases, with 9 bases between. Germline CDR1 reads SQVTM; CDR2 reads ANQGSEA. The CDR3 is made up of 12 amino acids. The CDR3 sequence is CSVEGGGEKLFF. Partial CDR3 DNA: TGCAGCGTTGAGGGGGGGGGTGAAAAA. The full variable domain, in which reference TRBV29-1 and TRBJ1-4 provide the parts outside the CDR3, is SAVISQKPSRDICQRGTSLTIQCQVDSQVTMMFWYRQQPGQSLTLIATANQGSEATYESGFVIDKFPISRPNLTFSTLTVSNMSPEDSSIYLCSVEGGGEKLFFGSGTQLSVL.

Remarks on this clone: The CDR3 is cut off 3 residues early in the read; its end comes from the germline J gene. The chain joins TRBV20-1 to TRBJ1-2; TRBD1 matches at 8 bases. CDR1 and CDR2 from the germline V gene are DFQATT and SNEGSKA (reference sequence). The CDR3 runs 14 residues. The ends lost 5 bases at V and 3 bases at J; junction bases unmatched: 8. The sequenced part of the CDR3 DNA is TGCAGTGCTCGGACAGGGACGTACTACTATGGC. Translation: CSARTGTYYYG. The whole CDR3 protein reads CSARTGTYYYGYTF.

This clone was recorded at least ten times. The sequence runs out 3 residues before the end of the CDR3; the remainder is reconstructed from the germline J gene. The gene calls are TRBV13 and TRBJ2-1; TRBD1 agrees at 11 bases. V shed 5 bases, J shed 9 bases, and the junction held 6 bases outside the gene matches. The CDR3 runs 14 residues. Germline V gene sequence: CDR1 PRHDT, CDR2 FYEKMQ (reference sequence). CDR3: CASSHPGQGVEQFF. CDR3 DNA (partial): TGTGCCAGCAGCCATCCGGGACAGGGGGTTGAG.

The sample holds a few counts of this clone. The read halts 3 residues ahead of the CDR3 end, with the missing end drawn from the germline J gene. J is TRBJ1-4 and V is TRBV30; 9 bases align to TRBD1. Trimming took 1 base from V and 8 from J; bases not matched to a gene: 5. The germline CDR1 and CDR2 sequences are GTSNPN and SVGIG (reference sequence). The CDR3 spans 14 residues. This CDR3 reads CAWSDGDREEKLFF. Partial CDR3 DNA: TGTGCCTGGAGTGACGGGGACAGGGAGGAAAAA. Filled out from reference TRBV30 and TRBJ1-4, the complete variable domain reads SQTIHQWPATLVQPVGSPLSLECTVEGTSNPNLYWYRQAAGRGLQLLFYSVGIGQISSEVPQNLSASRPQDRQFILSSKKLLLSDSGFYLCAWSDGDREEKLFFGSGTQLSVL.

This clone was picked up a small number of times. The read halts 3 residues ahead of the CDR3 end, with the missing end drawn from the germline J gene. The J gene is TRBJ2-5, the V gene TRBV20-1; 8 nucleotides line up with TRBD2. CDR1 and CDR2 (germline): DFQATT, SNEGSKA (reference sequence). The CDR3 has 15 amino acids. V shed 0 bases, J shed 5 bases, and the junction held 8 bases outside the gene matches. The CDR3 sequence: CSARDQAGLVETQYF. The part of the CDR3 DNA that was read is TGCAGTGCTAGAGATCAGGCGGGACTAGTGGAGACC.

In this sample, this clone turned up many times. The CDR3 is cut off 3 residues early in the read; its end comes from the germline J gene. J is TRBJ2-1 and V is TRBV29-1, with TRBD2 matching over 11 bases. The CDR3 consists of 14 residues. V lost 6 bases and J lost 5; bases outside the gene matches: 6. The V gene's germline CDR1 is SQVTM and CDR2 ANQGSEA. CDR3 loop: CSVATSGANNEQFF. The covered CDR3 bases are TGCAGCGTCGCGACTAGCGGGGCGAACAATGAG.

This clone was counted a few times. The CDR3 loop is CASSLAPAGPADTQYF. CDR3 bases read: TGTGCCAGCAGCTTAGCGCCAGCGGGCCCGGCAGATACG. This chain uses TRBV7-2 with TRBJ2-3, with a tentative D call TRBD2 (6 bases). The read stops 3 residues short of the end of the CDR3; the missing end is completed from the germline J gene. CDR1 and CDR2 (germline): SGHTA, FQGNSA. V was pared by 0 bases and J by 4 bases, with 14 bases between. The CDR3 has 16 amino acids.

There are a few counts of this clone. The CDR3 extends 3 residues past the end of the read, so its final part is completed from the germline J gene. The chain uses TRBV2 and TRBJ2-3, with TRBD1 matching 9 bases. Germline loops: CDR1 SNHLY, CDR2 FYNNEI. V trimming: 3 bases; J trimming: 4 bases; junction bases outside the gene matches: 2. The CDR3 spans 14 residues. Incomplete CDR3 DNA: TGTGCCAGCAGTGAGGACAGGGGCCCAGATACG. This encodes CASSEDRGPDT. The whole CDR3 is CASSEDRGPDTQYF.

In its sample, this clone was seen many times. The read finishes 3 residues shy of the CDR3 end, and the germline J gene is used to complete it. The chain carries TRBV30 and TRBJ2-2, with D hard to call. The CDR3 has 13 residues. V shed 3 bases and J shed 4 bases, with 9 bases lying between them. Germline V CDR1 and CDR2: GTSNPN, SVGIG (reference sequence). The sequenced CDR3 bases are TGTGCCTGGAGAACCCAAGGCACCGGGGAG. This encodes CAWRTQGTGE. The CDR3, in full, reads CAWRTQGTGELFF.

A remark on this clone: The CDR3 extends 3 residues past the end of the read, so its final part is completed from the germline J gene. The chain is built from TRBV2 and TRBJ2-3; a weak D match, TRBD2 (6 bases). In germline, CDR1 is SNHLY, CDR2 FYNNEI. The CDR3 sequence is 14 residues long. V lost 7 bases and J 0 bases, leaving 11 bases between the germline ends. CDR3 loop: CASTGDSSTDTQYF. CDR3 DNA, as far as it was read: TGTGCCAGCACGGGGGATTCTAGCACAGATACG.

This clone was recorded at least ten times. The read ends 3 residues early relative to the CDR3; the germline J gene fills the gap. This chain connects TRBV5-1 to TRBJ1-1, with TRBD1 matching 9 bases. The CDR3 loop spans 14 amino acids. Looked up from germline, CDR1 is SGHRS and CDR2 is YFSETQ. The J segment lost 4 bases and the V segment lost 3 bases, leaving 4 bases of the junction unmatched. The DNA read from the CDR3 is TGCGCCAGCAGCTCACGACAGGGGGGCACTGAA. It translates to CASSSRQGGTE. The full CDR3 protein is CASSSRQGGTEAFF.

The sample holds many counts of this clone. The read ends 3 residues before the CDR3 terminus; that terminus is restored from the germline J gene. This sequence joins TRBV5-1 and TRBJ2-5, with D possibly TRBD2 on 6 matching bases. The V gene's germline CDR1 is SGHRS and CDR2 YFSETQ. The CDR3 consists of 15 residues. Between the trimmed V and J ends, which lost 4 bases and 4 bases, there was a span of 17 bases. CDR3 amino acids: CASSITGLPPETQYF. CDR3 DNA (partial): TGCGCCAGCAGCATTACGGGACTCCCTCCAGAGACC.

This clone was detected many times. The CDR3 is cut off 3 residues early in the read; its end comes from the germline J gene. The chain combines TRBV19 with TRBJ1-1; 7 bases are a match to TRBD1. CDR3 size: 15 residues. Germline CDR1 LNHDA, CDR2 SQIVND (reference sequence). V trimming: 4 bases; J trimming: 6 bases; junction bases outside the gene matches: 11. CDR3 sequence reads: CASSTRQGAGAEAFF. Incomplete CDR3 DNA: TGTGCCAGTAGTACCCGACAGGGCGCGGGCGCTGAA.

The sample holds a few counts of this clone. Sequencing ends 3 residues short of the CDR3 end; the germline J gene provides the rest. The V and J genes are TRBV19 and TRBJ2-7, with a tentative D call TRBD1 (5 bases). Looked up from germline, CDR1 is LNHDA and CDR2 is SQIVND (reference sequence). Trimming took off 0 bases at V and 6 bases at J, with 12 bases between the two ends. The CDR3 is 14 amino acids. CDR3: CASSIDLDSREQYF. The CDR3 DNA, read in part, is TGTGCCAGTAGTATAGATCTTGACAGTCGCGAG.

On this clone itself: The read falls 3 residues short of the CDR3 end, and the missing part is taken from the germline J gene. The gene calls are TRBV19 and TRBJ1-6, with a weak D call TRBD1 (5 bases). This CDR3 comprises 16 residues. Looked up from germline, CDR1 is LNHDA and CDR2 is SQIVND (reference sequence). Deletions cut 6 bases from V and 5 bases from J, with 17 bases between. The CDR3 bases that were read are TGTGCCAGTAGCAACGGACAAGACCCACATAATTCACCC. Its translation: CASSNGQDPHNSP. The whole CDR3 protein reads CASSNGQDPHNSPLHF.

This clone came up a few times. The missing CDR3 end, 3 residues past where the read stops, is filled in from the germline J gene. The same CDR3 is also encoded by other DNA sequences in this sample. The genes are TRBV7-2 and TRBJ2-7; 11 nucleotides agree with TRBD1. Trimming removed 5 bases from V and 5 bases from J; junction bases left unmatched: 8. The CDR3 consists of 15 residues. The germline CDR1 and CDR2 sequences are SGHTA and FQGNSA. The CDR3 region is CASSLLGQGAHEQYF. CDR3 bases read: TGTGCCAGCAGCCTACTCGGACAGGGGGCGCACGAG.